The rows below give T cell receptor beta chains drawn from one sample of a study of blood T cell repertoires in COVID-19. Libraries were prepared by immunoSEQ multiplex PCR; TCRdb keeps only in-frame clonotypes and omits some of them. Of about 180,000 clones in the sample, roughly 85% were seen once. Material: PBMCs or T cells enriched from blood (not recorded which). These TCRs come from a middle-aged man who had recovered from COVID-19. Both conserved end residues are part of each CDR3. Fields, in order: V gene, clone size, J gene, D gene, CDR3 protein, CDR3 DNA. A D gene is named only where the DNA matches it firmly. Clone size is given for some rows only: seen once, a few or many times, or a class if the clone is expanded.

TRBV12-5	NA	TRBJ2-3	NA	CASGLNSGRRTYF	TGTGCTAGTGGTCTTAATAGCGGACGACGCACGTATTTT
TRBV30	once	TRBJ1-4	TRBD1	CAWSLRDRGVLFF	TGTGCCTGGAGTCTCCGGGACAGGGGAGTACTGTTTTTT
TRBV19	NA	TRBJ2-5	TRBD2	CASSIRLAGHTGEETQYF	TGTGCCAGTAGTATTCGACTAGCGGGACATACAGGGGAAGAGACCCAGTACTTC
TRBV2	NA	TRBJ2-7	NA	CASSQPGQLMEQYF	TGTGCCAGCAGTCAGCCGGGACAACTGATGGAGCAGTACTTC
TRBV7-8	NA	TRBJ2-7	NA	CASSRTSYEQYF	TGTGCCAGCAGCCGAACAAGCTACGAGCAGTACTTC
TRBV7-9	NA	TRBJ2-1	TRBD1	CASSPLPGGQGNEQFF	TGTGCCAGCAGCCCGCTTCCAGGGGGACAGGGCAATGAGCAGTTCTTC
TRBV10-2	NA	TRBJ1-2	NA	CASSEGAGRTANYGYTF	TGCGCCAGCAGTGAGGGGGCAGGTAGAACGGCTAACTATGGCTACACCTTC
TRBV6-1	few	TRBJ1-5	TRBD1	CASSEIGGDRTWHQPQHF	TGTGCCAGCAGTGAAATAGGGGGGGACAGGACCTGGCATCAGCCCCAGCATTTT
TRBV5-4	NA	TRBJ2-7	TRBD2	CASSLPSGNTYEQYF	TGTGCCAGCAGCTTGCCAAGCGGGAACACCTACGAGCAGTACTTC
TRBV30	NA	TRBJ2-7	NA	CAWRHPPGEQYF	TGTGCCTGGCGGCATCCCCCGGGGGAGCAGTACTTC
TRBV14	NA	TRBJ2-7	TRBD2	CASSRRLAGGIYEQYF	TGTGCCAGCAGCCGACGACTAGCGGGTGGAATCTACGAGCAGTACTTC
TRBV5-4	NA	TRBJ2-5	TRBD2	CASSGEGPHQETQYF	TGTGCCAGCAGCGGGGAGGGACCTCATCAAGAGACCCAGTACTTC
TRBV19	once	TRBJ1-1	NA	CASSFRWGEENTEAFF	TGTGCCAGTAGCTTCCGCTGGGGGGAAGAAAACACTGAAGCTTTCTTT
TRBV2	few	TRBJ2-7	NA	CASKAAVGQAITYEQYF	TGTGCCAGCAAAGCGGCCGTCGGGCAGGCTATAACCTACGAGCAGTACTTC
TRBV5-1	NA	TRBJ2-5	TRBD1	CASSVTPGGETQYF	TGCGCCAGCAGCGTAACCCCAGGGGGAGAGACCCAGTACTTC
TRBV9	NA	TRBJ2-7	TRBD1	CASSVGVLGTDYEQYF	TGTGCCAGCAGCGTAGGGGTCTTGGGGACAGATTACGAGCAGTACTTC
TRBV5-4	NA	TRBJ1-2	NA	CASSLDAGNNYGYTF	TGTGCCAGCAGCTTAGATGCGGGGAATAACTATGGCTACACCTTC
TRBV28	NA	TRBJ1-6	TRBD1	CASTRQGGSPLHF	TGTGCCAGTACCCGACAGGGTGGTTCACCCCTCCACTTT
TRBV27	NA	TRBJ1-2	NA	CASSLSHRVSYGYTF	TGTGCCAGCAGTTTATCCCACAGGGTGAGCTATGGCTACACCTTC
TRBV9	NA	TRBJ2-1	NA	CASSVEQGWAYNEQFF	TGTGCCAGCAGCGTAGAACAGGGATGGGCCTACAATGAGCAGTTCTTC
TRBV10-3	NA	TRBJ1-1	NA	CAISDQGEAFF	TGTGCCATCAGTGATCAGGGGGAAGCTTTCTTT
TRBV6-6	NA	TRBJ2-3	TRBD2	CASSLSGSPTDTQYF	TGTGCCAGCAGCCTTAGCGGGAGCCCCACAGATACGCAGTATTTT
TRBV5-1	NA	TRBJ2-2	TRBD1	CASSTDRVGAGELFF	TGCGCCAGCAGCACGGACAGGGTGGGGGCCGGGGAGCTGTTTTTT
TRBV5-5	NA	TRBJ1-2	NA	CASIRENGYTF	TGTGCCAGCATAAGGGAGAATGGCTACACCTTC
TRBV29-1	NA	TRBJ1-2	NA	CSVEAAAVYGYTF	TGCAGCGTTGAGGCGGCAGCCGTCTATGGCTACACCTTC
TRBV7-9	once	TRBJ1-6	TRBD1	CASSTGTATYSPLHF	TGTGCCAGCAGCACGGGGACAGCGACTTATTCACCCCTCCACTTT
TRBV30	NA	TRBJ2-3	TRBD1	CAWSQYGTGVDTQYF	TGTGCCTGGAGTCAATACGGGACAGGGGTAGATACGCAGTATTTT
TRBV6-5	many	TRBJ1-2	NA	CASSYSNPGLPNGYTF	TGTGCCAGCAGTTACTCCAATCCGGGACTTCCAAATGGCTACACCTTC
TRBV2	once	TRBJ2-5	TRBD2	CASRPGTSGTYQETQYF	TGTGCCAGCAGACCCGGGACTAGCGGAACGTACCAAGAGACCCAGTACTTC
TRBV10-1	NA	TRBJ2-2	TRBD2	CASSVAGTGELFF	TGCGCCAGCAGTGTAGCGGGCACCGGGGAGCTGTTTTTT
TRBV30	once	TRBJ1-6	TRBD1	CAWDTGVPYNSPLHF	TGTGCCTGGGACACAGGGGTCCCCTATAATTCACCCCTCCACTTT
TRBV7-9	few	TRBJ1-3	NA	CASSIQGAGNTIYF	TGTGCCAGCAGTATACAGGGAGCTGGAAACACCATATATTTT
TRBV24-1	NA	TRBJ1-2	TRBD1	CATSDSRQGVAGYTF	TGTGCCACCAGTGATTCCCGACAGGGGGTGGCTGGCTACACCTTC
TRBV10-2	NA	TRBJ1-1	NA	CASSEFFDTEAFF	TGCGCCAGCAGTGAGTTTTTCGACACTGAAGCTTTCTTT
TRBV29-1	NA	TRBJ1-1	TRBD1	CSVEERRGPTEAFF	TGCAGCGTTGAAGAGAGAAGGGGGCCCACTGAAGCTTTCTTT
TRBV30	NA	TRBJ1-2	NA	CAWSVHSANYGYTF	TGTGCCTGGAGTGTACATTCAGCGAACTATGGCTACACCTTC
TRBV6-5	NA	TRBJ1-3	NA	CASSYGGDGNTIYF	TGTGCCAGCAGTTACGGAGGGGATGGAAACACCATATATTTT
TRBV5-6	NA	TRBJ1-1	NA	CASSFRSLAEAFF	TGTGCCAGCAGCTTCAGGTCCCTCGCTGAAGCTTTCTTT
TRBV19	few	TRBJ1-1	NA	CASSVEAEAFF	TGTGCCAGTAGTGTCGAGGCTGAAGCTTTCTTT
TRBV6-9	NA	TRBJ1-4	TRBD1	CASSSTWDREKEKLFF	TGTGCCAGCAGTTCAACTTGGGACAGGGAAAAGGAAAAACTGTTTTTT
TRBV24-1	NA	TRBJ2-2	NA	CATSDTEGRATGELFF	TGTGCCACCAGTGACACGGAGGGGCGGGCCACCGGGGAGCTGTTTTTT
TRBV19	once	TRBJ1-1	NA	CASRPNPQGYTEAFF	TGTGCCAGTAGGCCAAACCCACAGGGTTACACTGAAGCTTTCTTT
TRBV18	NA	TRBJ1-1	TRBD1	CASSPYVGRGVTEAFF	TGTGCCAGCTCACCATACGTAGGCAGGGGGGTCACTGAAGCTTTCTTT
TRBV5-4	NA	TRBJ2-7	TRBD1	CASSPSTGIGEQYF	TGTGCCAGCAGCCCCTCGACAGGGATCGGCGAGCAGTACTTC
TRBV5-4	once	TRBJ2-1	TRBD1	CASHPGTGPDNEQFF	TGTGCCTCCCACCCGGGGACAGGTCCGGACAATGAGCAGTTCTTC
TRBV27	NA	TRBJ2-1	TRBD1	CASSLWTGQNEQFF	TGTGCCAGCAGTTTATGGACAGGGCAGAATGAGCAGTTCTTC
TRBV4-1	NA	TRBJ1-4	NA	CASSQEGGGGKKLFF	TGCGCCAGCAGCCAAGAGGGGGGAGGGGGTAAAAAACTGTTTTTT
TRBV30	few	TRBJ2-1	NA	CAWSVGGYNEQFF	TGTGCCTGGAGTGTGGGGGGATACAATGAGCAGTTCTTC
TRBV28	medium-sized	TRBJ2-1	NA	CASSIQGSYNEQFF	TGTGCCAGCAGTATTCAGGGATCCTACAATGAGCAGTTCTTC
TRBV5-1	few	TRBJ1-2	NA	CASQTAQGNYGYTF	TGCGCCAGTCAGACCGCCCAGGGCAACTATGGCTACACCTTC
TRBV11-3	NA	TRBJ1-1	TRBD1	CASSLGQGNTEAFF	TGTGCCAGCAGCCTGGGACAGGGGAACACTGAAGCTTTCTTT
TRBV29-1	NA	TRBJ1-4	TRBD1	CSVRTGGEKLFF	TGCAGCGTTAGGACAGGGGGGGAAAAACTGTTTTTT
TRBV7-9	NA	TRBJ1-6	NA	CASSQVTGQWNSPLHF	TGTGCCAGCAGCCAGGTCACGGGACAATGGAATTCACCCCTCCACTTT